Detailed here is one TCR beta chain. Its antigen is currently unknown. The data were obtained in a study of T cell responses to AZD1222 COVID-19 vaccine. Broader study findings: The CD4 TCRs associated with vaccination extended across spike and predominated at 160-218 and 743-854.

This table comes from immunoSEQ multiplex PCR, and its TCRdb copy is limited to in-frame clones, with some not included. The data show around 180,000 clones, about 87% seen once. Sequencing used peripheral blood, obtained on day 0 of MenACWY control vaccination. This clonotype was obtained from an adult in good health.

The CDR3 region has the DNA TGTGCCAGCAGTTTAGTGAGCTATAATTCACCCCTCCACTTT. Translated, it gives CASSLVSYNSPLHF. The chain uses TRBV28 and TRBJ1-6; D not resolved. The germline gives CDR1 MDHEN, CDR2 SYDVKM. CDR3 length: 14 amino acids. Trimming removed 2 bases at V and 3 bases at J, with 5 bases between.